The next 8 T cell receptor beta chains were all read from a single sample in a study of response to subunit inactivated influenza vaccine. From the RT-PCR reads, TCRdb called clonotypes with MiXCR, one entry per CDR3 protein. Of around 650,000 distinct CDR3 sequences in the sample, about 15% are singletons; the top ten hold 11%. The sample consisted of PBMCs from blood, taken roughly 12 days after vaccination. These receptors all come from a man in his fifties who received an inactivated influenza vaccine.

Notes on this clonotype: Because the CDR3's place on the DNA is in doubt, the DNA is left out and the CDR3 is given as listed by TCRdb. The rearrangement links TRBV7-5 to TRBJ2-1; TRBD1 is taken as the D call from the table, unchecked against the DNA. TRBV7-5 is described as a pseudogene. Counting both end residues, the CDR3 totals 19 amino acids. The CDR3 loop reads CISVSEALQGGSTYNEQFF.

V and J are TRBV20-1 and TRBJ1-1; perhaps TRBD1 as D (5 bases). Trimming shortened V by 1 base and J by 4 bases, and 13 bases separated the two germline ends. Per germline, CDR1 DFQATT and CDR2 SNEGSKA (reference sequence). This CDR3 comprises 14 residues. The CDR3 sequence is CSARVGGGSTEAFF. CDR3 bases: TGCAGTGCTAGAGTTGGGGGGGGATCCACTGAAGCTTTCTTT.

This clonotype has ten or more counts. The genes are TRBV6-2 or TRBV6-3 and TRBJ2-2; no clear D. With 4 bases removed from V and 6 bases from J, the gap between germline ends came to 15 bases. The CDR3 sequence is 15 residues long. Germline CDR1 and CDR2: MNHEY and SVGEGT. The CDR3 loop is CASSFVGLDAGELFF. The CDR3 DNA sequence: TGTGCCAGCAGTTTCGTGGGTCTAGATGCCGGGGAGCTGTTTTTT.

This clonotype was counted only a few times. The V call is TRBV24-1, the J call TRBJ2-3, with 7 bases identical to TRBD1. CDR1 is KGHDR, CDR2 SFDVKD, per germline. The length of the CDR3 is 17 residues. V trimming: 9 bases; J trimming: 2 bases; junction bases outside the gene matches: 16. The CDR3 coding sequence is TGTGCCACCGCACCGGGGCAGGGGGATCCCTACACAGATACGCAGTATTTT. Residues: CATAPGQGDPYTDTQYF.

This clonotype appeared a few times. The rearrangement links TRBV12-3 or TRBV12-4 to TRBJ1-1, with a tentative D call TRBD1 (5 bases). Between the trimmed V and J ends, which lost 0 bases and 4 bases, there was a span of 9 bases. The CDR3 length is 14 residues. The CDR3 spells CASSLAPGGTEAFF. CDR3 DNA: TGTGCCAGCAGTTTAGCCCCGGGGGGCACTGAAGCTTTCTTT.

This clonotype has ten or more counts. The gene calls are TRBV29-1 and TRBJ2-2; D may be TRBD2 (6 bases). CDR3 length: 14 amino acids. The germline V gene encodes CDR1 SQVTM and CDR2 ANQGSEA. The V and J ends lost 5 bases and 2 bases respectively, with 12 bases between them. The CDR3 DNA reads TGCAGCGTTTACGGGAGAAGTAACACCGGGGAGCTGTTTTTT. Translated, it gives CSVYGRSNTGELFF.

The V call is TRBV4-2, the J call TRBJ2-5; 8 nucleotides agree with TRBD1. The CDR3 is 15 amino acids. CDR1 is LGHNA and CDR2 is YNFKEQ in the germline V gene. Germline trimming cut 0 bases from V and 3 bases from J; bases unmatched to any gene: 3. In DNA form, the CDR3 reads TGTGCCAGCAGCCAAGACGGACAGGGAAAAGAGACCCAGTACTTC. It translates to CASSQDGQGKETQYF.

This clonotype was seen a handful of times. The chain employs TRBV6-5 and TRBJ2-4; D is undetermined. Germline assignment: CDR1 MNHEY and CDR2 SVGAGI. This CDR3 has 12 amino acids. The V gene lost 5 bases and the J gene lost 6 bases, with 8 bases spanning the gap. The DNA for the CDR3 is TGTGCCAGCAGTCTCAACGGAAACATTCAGTACTTC. The encoded protein is CASSLNGNIQYF.